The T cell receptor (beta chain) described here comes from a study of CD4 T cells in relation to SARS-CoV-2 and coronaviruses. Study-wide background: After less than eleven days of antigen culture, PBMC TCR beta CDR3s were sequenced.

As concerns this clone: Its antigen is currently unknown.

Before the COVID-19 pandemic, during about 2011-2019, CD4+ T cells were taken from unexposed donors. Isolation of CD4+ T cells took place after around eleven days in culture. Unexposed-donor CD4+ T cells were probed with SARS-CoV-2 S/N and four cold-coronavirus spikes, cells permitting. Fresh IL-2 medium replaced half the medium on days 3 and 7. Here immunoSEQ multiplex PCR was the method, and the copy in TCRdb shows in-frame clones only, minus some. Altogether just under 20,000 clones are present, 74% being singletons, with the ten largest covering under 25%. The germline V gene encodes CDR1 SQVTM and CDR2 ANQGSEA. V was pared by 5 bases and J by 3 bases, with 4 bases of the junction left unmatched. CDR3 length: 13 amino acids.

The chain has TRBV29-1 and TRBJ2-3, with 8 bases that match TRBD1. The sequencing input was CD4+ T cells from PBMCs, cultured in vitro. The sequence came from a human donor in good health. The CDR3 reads CSVCYRGTDTQYF. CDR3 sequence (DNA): TGCAGCGTTTGTTACAGGGGGACAGATACGCAGTATTTT.